The rows below give T cell receptor beta chains drawn from one sample of a study of T-cell memory formation after mild COVID-19. Each CDR3 protein gets one entry after TCRdb re-called the 5' RACE reads with MiXCR. The sample holds some 48,000 distinct CDR3 sequences, roughly 12% seen once. Sequenced: PBMCs or a T cell subset sorted from them (not recorded which). The source is a man aged 18 to 29 who had mild COVID-19 (a few samples of this study predate the infection). Cell type and time point are not known. The CDR3 runs from the conserved cysteine through the conserved F or W. A D gene is named only where the DNA matches it firmly. Rows may omit the clone size; those that give it use once, few, many or a size class.

J: TRBJ1-1
D: NA
length: 14
size: many
V: TRBV5-1
CDR3: CASSLDPGGTEAFF
DNA: TGCGCCAGCAGCTTGGATCCGGGGGGCACTGAAGCTTTCTTT

J: TRBJ2-5
D: TRBD2
length: 17
size: NA
V: TRBV14
CDR3: CASSQGNLPGGEETQYF
DNA: TGTGCCAGCAGCCAAGGGAATCTTCCGGGAGGGGAAGAGACCCAGTACTTC

J: TRBJ2-7
D: NA
length: 14
size: many
V: TRBV7-3
CDR3: CASSLSAGPYEQYF
DNA: TGTGCCAGCAGCTTATCAGCGGGCCCCTACGAGCAGTACTTC

J: TRBJ1-1
D: NA
length: 16
size: many
V: TRBV25-1
CDR3: CASSESGSGDSTGAFF
DNA: TGTGCCAGCAGTGAATCAGGGTCAGGGGACTCAACGGGAGCTTTCTTT

J: TRBJ1-1
D: NA
length: 12
size: few
V: TRBV7-2
CDR3: CASSRWNTEAFF
DNA: TGTGCCAGCAGCCGATGGAACACTGAAGCTTTCTTT

J: TRBJ2-3
D: NA
length: 14
size: many
V: TRBV5-4
CDR3: CASSPRRSTDTQYF
DNA: TGTGCCAGCAGCCCACGACGTAGCACAGATACGCAGTATTTT

J: TRBJ2-5
D: NA
length: 14
size: NA
V: TRBV20-1
CDR3: CSARGLWHQETQYF
DNA: TGCAGTGCTCGGGGGCTATGGCACCAAGAGACCCAGTACTTC

J: TRBJ1-1
D: NA
length: 15
size: NA
V: TRBV5-1
CDR3: CASSPWGGVNTEAFF
DNA: TGCGCCAGCAGTCCTTGGGGGGGAGTGAACACTGAAGCTTTCTTT

J: TRBJ1-1
D: NA
length: 17
size: many
V: TRBV20-1
CDR3: CSATQWASQTMNTEAFF
DNA: TGCAGTGCGACCCAATGGGCCAGCCAAACCATGAACACTGAAGCTTTCTTT

J: TRBJ2-3
D: TRBD2
length: 18
size: few
V: TRBV7-2
CDR3: CASSSPLGAGVRTDTQYF
DNA: TGTGCCAGCAGCTCCCCTCTGGGAGCGGGGGTTCGCACAGATACGCAGTATTTT

J: TRBJ1-2
D: NA
length: 14
size: few
V: TRBV5-5
CDR3: CASSRALLNYGYTF
DNA: TGTGCCAGCAGCCGGGCCCTCCTGAACTATGGCTACACCTTC

J: TRBJ2-3
D: NA
length: 14
size: NA
V: TRBV6-2/TRBV6-3
CDR3: CASSYGENTDTQYF
DNA: TGTGCCAGCAGTTATGGGGAGAACACAGATACGCAGTATTTT

J: TRBJ2-2
D: NA
length: 16
size: few
V: TRBV7-7
CDR3: CASSLGQHPNTGELFF
DNA: TGTGCCAGCAGCTTAGGGCAGCACCCGAACACCGGGGAGCTGTTTTTT

J: TRBJ2-5
D: TRBD2
length: 15
size: few
V: TRBV2
CDR3: CASRSTSGGGKTQYF
DNA: TGTGCCAGCAGATCGACTAGCGGGGGGGGAAAGACCCAGTACTTC

J: TRBJ2-1
D: NA
length: 13
size: NA
V: TRBV12-3/TRBV12-4
CDR3: CASRGDGYNEQFF
DNA: TGTGCCAGCAGGGGGGACGGCTACAATGAGCAGTTCTTC

J: TRBJ2-2
D: NA
length: 16
size: many
V: TRBV7-9
CDR3: CASRAPRRGDTGELFF
DNA: TGTGCCAGCAGGGCTCCGAGGAGAGGGGACACCGGGGAGCTGTTTTTT

J: TRBJ2-1
D: TRBD2
length: 14
size: NA
V: TRBV7-3
CDR3: CASSLSGGGNEQFF
DNA: TGTGCCAGCAGCTTAAGCGGGGGGGGCAATGAGCAGTTCTTC

J: TRBJ2-3
D: NA
length: 16
size: NA
V: TRBV4-1
CDR3: CASSNPTRDKTDTQYF
DNA: TGCGCCAGCAGCAACCCAACTAGAGACAAGACAGATACGCAGTATTTT

J: TRBJ1-2
D: NA
length: 13
size: NA
V: TRBV19
CDR3: CASSIWGNYGYTF
DNA: TGTGCCAGTAGTATTTGGGGGAACTATGGCTACACCTTC

J: TRBJ2-5
D: TRBD2
length: 15
size: NA
V: TRBV14
CDR3: CASSRGRGIQETQYF
DNA: TGTGCCAGCAGCCGAGGGCGGGGGATACAAGAGACCCAGTACTTC

J: TRBJ1-1
D: TRBD1
length: 20
size: NA
V: TRBV9
CDR3: CASSVDLWDRGRQSNLEAFF
DNA: TGTGCCAGCAGCGTAGATCTCTGGGACAGGGGGCGCCAGTCAAACCTTGAAGCTTTCTTT

J: TRBJ1-6
D: NA
length: 14
size: few
V: TRBV11-2
CDR3: CASSSQVYNSPLHF
DNA: TGTGCCAGCAGCTCACAGGTCTATAATTCACCCCTCCACTTT

J: TRBJ1-3
D: NA
length: 14
size: NA
V: TRBV12-3/TRBV12-4
CDR3: CASSFAGAGNTIYF
DNA: TGTGCCAGCAGTTTTGCAGGGGCTGGAAACACCATATATTTT

J: TRBJ1-5
D: NA
length: 16
size: many
V: TRBV7-8
CDR3: CASSHINYSPNQPQHF
DNA: TGTGCCAGCAGCCATATTAACTATAGCCCCAATCAGCCCCAGCATTTT

J: TRBJ1-6
D: NA
length: 13
size: few
V: TRBV2
CDR3: CASSGDTYSPLHF
DNA: TGTGCCAGCAGTGGGGACACATATTCACCCCTCCACTTT

J: TRBJ2-3
D: TRBD2
length: 15
size: many
V: TRBV5-1
CDR3: CASSSGLGFTDTQYF
DNA: TGCGCCAGCAGCTCGGGACTAGGATTTACAGATACGCAGTATTTT

J: TRBJ2-6
D: NA
length: 19
size: few
V: TRBV7-2
CDR3: CASSLDGFGRVSGANVLTF
DNA: TGTGCCAGCAGCTTAGATGGATTTGGACGGGTCTCTGGGGCCAACGTCCTGACTTTC

J: TRBJ1-4
D: TRBD1
length: 18
size: many
V: TRBV6-6
CDR3: CASSHSLQGTATNEKLFF
DNA: TGTGCCAGCAGTCACTCCCTACAGGGGACAGCAACTAATGAAAAACTGTTTTTT

J: TRBJ1-2
D: NA
length: 14
size: NA
V: TRBV5-1
CDR3: CASSSNRDGGGYTF
DNA: TGCGCCAGCAGCTCTAACAGGGACGGCGGAGGCTACACCTTC

J: TRBJ2-7
D: NA
length: 15
size: NA
V: TRBV2
CDR3: CASSEAGGKTYEQYF
DNA: TGTGCCAGCAGTGAAGCTGGGGGCAAGACCTACGAGCAGTACTTC

J: TRBJ2-2
D: TRBD2
length: 16
size: many
V: TRBV11-1
CDR3: CASSLVASGATGELFF
DNA: TGTGCCAGCAGCTTAGTGGCTAGCGGGGCCACCGGGGAGCTGTTTTTT

J: TRBJ2-2
D: NA
length: 17
size: NA
V: TRBV5-6
CDR3: CASSLLSGSSYTGELFF
DNA: TGTGCCAGCAGCCTACTCTCCGGGTCTTCTTACACCGGGGAGCTGTTTTTT

J: TRBJ2-5
D: NA
length: 16
size: many
V: TRBV4-3
CDR3: CASSQDNRGREETQYF
DNA: TGCGCCAGCAGCCAAGATAATCGAGGCAGGGAAGAGACCCAGTACTTC

J: TRBJ2-1
D: NA
length: 11
size: few
V: TRBV29-1
CDR3: CSVRREGARFF
DNA: TGCAGCGTCCGGAGGGAGGGGGCTCGGTTCTTC

J: TRBJ2-1
D: TRBD2
length: 17
size: few
V: TRBV5-1
CDR3: CASSLSAGGLSGNEQFF
DNA: TGCGCCAGCAGCTTGTCAGCGGGGGGGCTCAGCGGTAATGAGCAGTTCTTC

J: TRBJ1-2
D: NA
length: 14
size: NA
V: TRBV19
CDR3: CASSIPGFDYGYTF
DNA: TGTGCCAGTAGTATCCCAGGGTTTGACTATGGCTACACCTTC

J: TRBJ1-6
D: NA
length: 18
size: NA
V: TRBV6-5
CDR3: CASSYTPIRAGINSPLHF
DNA: TGTGCCAGCAGTTACACCCCCATTAGAGCAGGGATTAATTCACCCCTCCACTTT

J: TRBJ1-2
D: TRBD1
length: 15
size: NA
V: TRBV12-3/TRBV12-4
CDR3: CASSYRTGGGYGYTF
DNA: TGTGCCAGCAGTTATAGGACAGGGGGCGGCTATGGCTACACCTTC

J: TRBJ2-3
D: TRBD1
length: 17
size: few
V: TRBV12-5
CDR3: CASGLVLGGGLTDTQYF
DNA: TGTGCTAGTGGTTTGGTACTAGGGGGCGGACTCACAGATACGCAGTATTTT

J: TRBJ2-3
D: NA
length: 16
size: NA
V: TRBV5-8
CDR3: CARAPGQDHSTDTQYF
DNA: TGTGCCAGAGCTCCAGGGCAGGACCACAGCACAGATACGCAGTATTTT

J: TRBJ2-5
D: NA
length: 13
size: many
V: TRBV29-1
CDR3: CSVAGTRQETQYF
DNA: TGCAGCGTCGCCGGGACCCGCCAAGAGACCCAGTACTTC

J: TRBJ2-7
D: NA
length: 16
size: few
V: TRBV4-1
CDR3: CASSYELGASSYEQYF
DNA: TGCGCCAGCAGCTACGAGCTGGGGGCGAGCTCCTACGAGCAGTACTTC

J: TRBJ2-5
D: NA
length: 12
size: once
V: TRBV6-6
CDR3: CASAEYQETQYF
DNA: TGTGCCTCAGCCGAGTACCAAGAGACCCAGTACTTC

J: TRBJ1-2
D: TRBD1
length: 13
size: NA
V: TRBV7-9
CDR3: CASSGTAFNGYTF
DNA: TGTGCCAGCAGCGGGACAGCCTTTAATGGCTACACCTTC

J: TRBJ2-2
D: TRBD1
length: 16
size: NA
V: TRBV23-1
CDR3: CASGQQDRGDTGELFF
DNA: TGCGCCAGCGGGCAACAGGACAGGGGGGACACCGGGGAGCTGTTTTTT

J: TRBJ2-3
D: NA
length: 14
size: many
V: TRBV4-3
CDR3: CASSQDGSVYTQYF
DNA: TGCGCCAGCAGCCAAGACGGGAGTGTTTATACGCAGTATTTT

J: TRBJ2-7
D: NA
length: 16
size: NA
V: TRBV4-1
CDR3: CASSQTLGLAHYEQYF
DNA: TGCGCCAGCAGCCAAACCCTGGGACTGGCACACTACGAGCAGTACTTC

J: TRBJ1-5
D: NA
length: 16
size: few
V: TRBV18
CDR3: CASSLTSMGSNQPQHF
DNA: TGTGCCAGCTCCCTGACCTCGATGGGGAGCAATCAGCCCCAGCATTTT

J: TRBJ2-5
D: TRBD2
length: 13
size: many
V: TRBV9
CDR3: CASSEGLAVTQYF
DNA: TGTGCCAGCAGCGAGGGACTAGCCGTGACCCAGTACTTC

J: TRBJ1-5
D: NA
length: 16
size: NA
V: TRBV10-3
CDR3: CAIGSPDRSRLEPQHF
DNA: TGTGCCATCGGAAGCCCGGACCGCTCAAGGTTGGAGCCCCAGCATTTT

J: TRBJ2-7
D: NA
length: 12
size: few
V: TRBV7-9
CDR3: CASSWGPYEQYF
DNA: TGTGCCAGCAGCTGGGGTCCCTACGAGCAGTACTTC

J: TRBJ2-3
D: NA
length: 10
size: many
V: TRBV29-1
CDR3: CSVGEDTQYF
DNA: TGCAGCGTGGGGGAAGATACGCAGTATTTT

J: TRBJ2-3
D: NA
length: 13
size: NA
V: TRBV30
CDR3: CAWSLGGTDTQYF
DNA: TGTGCCTGGAGCCTCGGGGGCACAGATACGCAGTATTTT

J: TRBJ2-1
D: NA
length: 14
size: NA
V: TRBV19
CDR3: CASAWGRSYNEQFF
DNA: TGTGCCAGTGCATGGGGTCGCTCCTACAATGAGCAGTTCTTC

J: TRBJ2-1
D: NA
length: 15
size: many
V: TRBV24-1
CDR3: CATSDYTGLEGDWFF
DNA: TGTGCCACCAGTGATTACACAGGGTTGGAGGGGGACTGGTTCTTC

J: TRBJ1-3
D: TRBD1
length: 17
size: few
V: TRBV28
CDR3: CASSSTGGRMSGNTIYF
DNA: TGTGCCAGCAGTTCGACAGGGGGCAGGATGTCTGGAAACACCATATATTTT

J: TRBJ1-5
D: TRBD1
length: 14
size: few
V: TRBV30
CDR3: CACGQGSVGQPQHF
DNA: TGTGCCTGCGGACAGGGGTCCGTCGGGCAGCCCCAGCATTTT

J: TRBJ1-2
D: NA
length: 12
size: few
V: TRBV5-1
CDR3: CASSSAAYGYTF
DNA: TGCGCCAGCAGCTCAGCAGCGTATGGCTACACCTTC

J: TRBJ1-2
D: NA
length: 13
size: many
V: TRBV19
CDR3: CASSPGLGYGYTF
DNA: TGTGCCAGTAGTCCGGGACTGGGCTATGGCTACACCTTC